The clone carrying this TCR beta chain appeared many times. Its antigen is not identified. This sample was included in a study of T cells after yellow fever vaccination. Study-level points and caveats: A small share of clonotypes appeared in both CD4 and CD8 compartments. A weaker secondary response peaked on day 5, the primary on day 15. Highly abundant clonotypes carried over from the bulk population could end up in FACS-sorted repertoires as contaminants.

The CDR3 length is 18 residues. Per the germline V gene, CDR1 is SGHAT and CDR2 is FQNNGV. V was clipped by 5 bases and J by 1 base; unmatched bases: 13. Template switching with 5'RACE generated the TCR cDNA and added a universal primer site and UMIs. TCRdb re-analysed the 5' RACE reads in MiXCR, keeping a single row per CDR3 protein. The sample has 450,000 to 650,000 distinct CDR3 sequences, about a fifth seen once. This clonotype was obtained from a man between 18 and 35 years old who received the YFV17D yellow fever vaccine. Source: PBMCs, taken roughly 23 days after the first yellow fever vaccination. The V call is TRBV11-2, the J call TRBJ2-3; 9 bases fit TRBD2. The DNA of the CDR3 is TGTGCCAGCAGCCAGACCGTCGTTAGCGGGGGTCGCACAGATACGCAGTATTTT. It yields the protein CASSQTVVSGGRTDTQYF.